Listed here are 15 T cell receptor beta chains from one sample, sequenced in a study. TCRdb reprocessed the RT-PCR reads via MiXCR and lists one record per CDR3 protein. The table lists around 700,000 distinct CDR3 sequences, 11% to 15% of them singletons. Sequencing was carried out using memory CD4+ T cells from blood. These receptors all come from a female donor in good health, serving as a healthy control.

In its sample, this clonotype was seen many times. This chain uses TRBV7-9 with TRBJ2-7; D is perhaps TRBD1 (6 bases). V was trimmed by 5 bases and J by 4 bases, leaving 21 bases between them. The CDR3 spans 16 residues. Germline V gene data show CDR1 as SEHNR and CDR2 as FQNEAQ (reference sequence). The CDR3 here is CASSRARTGIPYEQYF. The CDR3 DNA reads TGTGCCAGCAGCCGCGCGCGTACAGGGATTCCATACGAGCAGTACTTC.

This clonotype has a count of ten or more. This chain uses TRBV20-1 with TRBJ2-3; tentative D call: TRBD1 (6 bases). The CDR3 covers 15 residues. CDR1 and CDR2 from the germline V gene are DFQATT and SNEGSKA (reference sequence). V gave up 7 bases and J gave up 2 bases, with 19 bases separating them. CDR3 nucleotides: TGCAGTGGGTCCCGGGACAAACTCTTCACAGATACGCAGTATTTT. Translated, it gives CSGSRDKLFTDTQYF.

This clonotype was recorded at least ten times. This chain joins TRBV5-1 and TRBJ1-2; D uncertain. The length of the CDR3 is 14 residues. The V gene lost 3 bases and the J gene lost 8 bases, with 17 bases spanning the gap. Germline V gene lookup returns CDR1 SGHRS and CDR2 YFSETQ. The CDR3 sequence: CASSSQTPEGGYTF. The CDR3 DNA reads as TGCGCCAGCAGCTCCCAGACACCCGAAGGAGGCTACACCTTC.

Only a few counts were recorded for this clonotype. J is TRBJ1-4 and V is TRBV28; D is ambiguous. Germline V gene lookup returns CDR1 MDHEN and CDR2 SYDVKM. CDR3 length equals 12 residues. Trimming removed 7 bases from V and 7 bases from J, with 10 bases in between. CDR3: CASTLVGEKLFF. As DNA, the CDR3 is TGTGCCAGCACTCTAGTGGGTGAAAAACTGTTTTTT.

This clonotype was seen ten or more times. This chain uses TRBV10-3 with TRBJ1-2; maybe TRBD1 (6 bases). Germline V CDR1 and CDR2: ENHRY, SYGVKD. V shed 6 bases and J shed 1 base, with 9 bases lying between them. The CDR3 covers 13 residues. This CDR3 reads CAISPDSNYGYTF. The CDR3 region has the DNA TGTGCCATCAGCCCGGACAGTAACTATGGCTACACCTTC.

This chain connects TRBV11-2 to TRBJ1-1; tentative D call: TRBD1 (5 bases). Trimming took off 7 bases at V and 3 bases at J, with 15 bases between the two ends. This CDR3 contains 14 residues. Germline assignment: CDR1 SGHAT and CDR2 FQNNGV. The CDR3 DNA sequence: TGTGCCAGCAATATAAGGTGGGACGACACTGAAGCTTTCTTT. Its translation is CASNIRWDDTEAFF.

CDR3 sequence (DNA): TGTGCCAGCAGTTTTACAGGACGATACGAGCAGTACTTC. It encodes CASSFTGRYEQYF. The chain carries TRBV12-3 or TRBV12-4 and TRBJ2-7, with D perhaps matching TRBD1 (5 bases). V was pared by 3 bases and J by 4 bases, with 10 bases between. The CDR3 length is 13 residues.

This clonotype was counted many times. V usage is TRBV20-1 and J usage is TRBJ2-7, with D maybe TRBD1 (5 bases). Germline V gene lookup returns CDR1 DFQATT and CDR2 SNEGSKA (reference sequence). The V and J ends lost 0 bases and 4 bases respectively, with 16 bases between them. The CDR3 runs 15 residues. The CDR3 nucleotides read TGCAGTGCTAGAGATGGGGCGGCAATGGGGTACGAGCAGTACTTC. Translation: CSARDGAAMGYEQYF.

The chain combines TRBV28 with TRBJ2-3, with D perhaps matching TRBD1 or TRBD2 (6 bases each). This CDR3 comprises 13 residues. CDR1 is MDHEN and CDR2 is SYDVKM in the germline V gene. Trimming took off 6 bases at V and 4 bases at J, with 11 bases between the two ends. The CDR3 spells CASRWGAADTQYF. The DNA of the CDR3 is TGTGCCAGCAGATGGGGGGCCGCAGATACGCAGTATTTT.

In this sample, this clonotype turned up a few times. The gene calls are TRBV7-8 and TRBJ2-7; D is perhaps TRBD2 (6 bases). CDR3 length: 13 residues. CDR1 SGHVS and CDR2 FQNEAQ come from the germline V gene. V was trimmed by 5 bases and J by 4 bases, leaving 12 bases between them. CDR3 sequence reads: CASSKLAPYEQYF. CDR3 nucleotide sequence: TGTGCCAGCAGCAAACTAGCCCCATACGAGCAGTACTTC. Using reference TRBV7-8 and TRBJ2-7 for the parts outside the CDR3, the full variable domain is GAGVSQSPRYKVAKRGQDVALRCDPISGHVSLFWYQQALGQGPEFLTYFQNEAQLDKSGLPSDRFFAERPEGSVSTLKIQRTQQEDSAVYLCASSKLAPYEQYFGPGTRLTVT.

This clonotype has a count of ten or more. The chain is built from TRBV10-2 and TRBJ1-6; D gene unclear. CDR3 size: 15 residues. CDR1 WSHSY and CDR2 SAAADI come from the germline V gene. Trimming pared 6 bases from V and 8 bases from J, leaving 17 bases between. This CDR3 reads CASSPSSNEYSPLHF. In nucleotides, the CDR3 is TGCGCCAGCAGCCCCTCCTCGAACGAATATTCACCCCTCCACTTT.

The sample holds many counts of this clonotype. The CDR3 nucleotides read TGCAGTGCTAGAGCTCGGGGGAGGGCCCCAGATACGCAGTATTTT. Translating it yields CSARARGRAPDTQYF. The chain recombines TRBV20-1 with TRBJ2-3, with 7 bases matching TRBD2. This CDR3 has 15 amino acids. Unmatched junction bases numbered 8, after V lost 1 base and J lost 4 bases. The germline gives CDR1 DFQATT, CDR2 SNEGSKA (reference sequence).

This clonotype was picked up a small number of times. J is TRBJ2-2 and V is TRBV6-5; 10 bases map to TRBD2. In germline, CDR1 is MNHEY, CDR2 SVGAGI. The CDR3 runs to 16 residues. Trimming took 4 bases from V and 8 from J; bases not matched to a gene: 10. In DNA form, the CDR3 reads TGTGCCAGCAGTTCTCATAGCGGGAGGTCTAGGGGGGAGCTGTTTTTT. Its translation: CASSSHSGRSRGELFF.

This clonotype has a handful of counts. The chain has TRBV12-3 or TRBV12-4 and TRBJ1-5; 7 bases are shared with TRBD1. The CDR3 contains 14 residues. V lost 6 bases, J lost 5 bases, and 7 bases stayed unmatched. CDR3 loop: CASSQQGVHQPQHF. CDR3 DNA sequence: TGTGCCAGCAGCCAGCAGGGGGTACATCAGCCCCAGCATTTT.

This clonotype occurred a few times. V gene TRBV10-3 combines with J gene TRBJ2-3; 7 nucleotides align to TRBD2. Trimming took 6 bases from V and 6 from J; bases not matched to a gene: 6. Germline V gives CDR1 ENHRY, CDR2 SYGVKD. The CDR3 covers 13 residues. This CDR3 is CAIRDGGSDTQYF. The CDR3 region has the DNA TGTGCCATCAGGGACGGGGGGTCTGATACGCAGTATTTT.